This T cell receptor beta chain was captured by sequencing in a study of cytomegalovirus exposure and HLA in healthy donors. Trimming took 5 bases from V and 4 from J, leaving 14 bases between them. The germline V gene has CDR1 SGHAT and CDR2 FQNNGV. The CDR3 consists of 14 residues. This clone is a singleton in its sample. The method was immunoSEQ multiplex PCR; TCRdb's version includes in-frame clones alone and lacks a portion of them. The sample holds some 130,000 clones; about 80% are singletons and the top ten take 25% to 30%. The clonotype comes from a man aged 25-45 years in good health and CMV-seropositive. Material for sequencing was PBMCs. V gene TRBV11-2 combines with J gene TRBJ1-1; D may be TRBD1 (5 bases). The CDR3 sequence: CASSPHRGSTEAFF. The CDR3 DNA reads TGTGCCAGCAGCCCCCACCGGGGGAGCACTGAAGCTTTCTTT.